The clone carrying this TCR beta chain was seen just once. Assay: immunoSEQ multiplex PCR; the TCRdb copy retains only in-frame clones and omits some. This table has roughly 47,000 clones, roughly 88% appearing once. The sample is drawn from a study of blood T cell repertoires in COVID-19. The wider study: T cells, B-cell-depleted T cells, or PBMCs supplied cDNA or gDNA.

CDR3 length: 15 residues. Germline-derived CDR1 and CDR2 are SGHKS and YYEKEE (reference sequence). V gave up 1 base and J gave up 6 bases, with 14 bases separating them. Sequencing was done on a sample of peripheral blood. The chain carries TRBV5-5 and TRBJ1-5; maybe TRBD1 (6 bases). The TCR was taken from a man in his fifties or sixties with acute or convalescent COVID-19. The CDR3 loop reads CASSLSAGVGQPQHF. The CDR3, as DNA: TGTGCCAGCAGCTTGTCCGCAGGGGTCGGTCAGCCCCAGCATTTT.